This entry describes one T cell receptor beta chain. The antigen is undetermined. Time point noted: patch test 1, 2 weeks after DPC sensitization. Specified treatment: therapeutic diphenylcyclopropenone sensitization with weekly scalp DPC. The data derive from a study of human T cells and chemical hapten exposure. Study-level results: With regard to DPC sensitization, TCRs above 1 in 1000 frequency did not change.

Individual cDNA molecules in this library carried unique molecular identifiers. MiXCR was run by TCRdb on the RACE reads, yielding one entry per CDR3 protein. The sample has 150,000 to 200,000 distinct CDR3 sequences, 13% to 15% seen once. V gave up 1 base and J gave up 2 bases, with 8 bases separating them. Germline lookup yields CDR1 MNHEY and CDR2 SVGEGT. This CDR3 is built from 14 residues. This clonotype was sampled from a woman aged 30 to 39 with alopecia areata. Some clones in this sample may be carry-over from other donors' samples. The specimen was whole blood, collected in connection with sensitization to the hapten diphenylcyclopropenone (DPC). The chain links TRBV6-2 or TRBV6-3 to TRBJ2-5; D is unclear. The chain's CDR3 is CASSYWFQQETQYF. The CDR3 DNA reads TGTGCCAGCAGTTACTGGTTCCAACAAGAGACCCAGTACTTC.